This TCR beta chain emerged from a study of Ad26.COV2.S vaccination and SARS-CoV-2 variants. Study information: Intramuscular Ad26.COV2.S at 5x10^10 or 1x10^11 viral particles. Whole-study findings and limits: Spike-specific TCR breadth ran higher among vaccine recipients than placebo recipients. Reports say spike-specific CD8+ and CD4+ T cell responses covered substantial breadth after vaccination.

Treatment denoted: roughly 18 received Ad26.COV2.S at low or high dose, single or two shots; a few received placebo; per-sample allocation not given. The samples date from day 63 after the first vaccine or placebo injection. Clones were sequenced by immunoSEQ multiplex PCR, and TCRdb holds only the in-frame ones, with some missing. The sample yields about 350,000 clones, about 85% seen once. The table lists this clone with a few counts. The antigen is undetermined. Germline CDR1 is ENHRY and CDR2 is SYGVKD. CDR3 length: 15 residues. The V end was cut by 4 bases, the J end by 4 bases, with 13 bases between.

The sequence was collected from a person aged 18-60 years who received the Ad26.COV2.S COVID-19 vaccine or a placebo. The sequencing here drew on peripheral blood, taken in a trial of Ad26.COV2.S vaccine versus placebo. The chain recombines TRBV10-3 with TRBJ2-2; possible D gene TRBD2, 5 bases. CDR3 sequence (DNA): TGTGCCATCAGTGTTGGACTTCGAAGCACCGGGGAGCTGTTTTTT. Its translation: CAISVGLRSTGELFF.